This TCR beta chain was identified in a study of cytomegalovirus exposure and HLA in healthy donors. After removal of 6 bases from V and 0 bases from J, the junction contained 9 bases not matched to a gene. The CDR3 is 17 amino acids. Germline V CDR1 and CDR2: SGHRS, YFSETQ. Sequenced by immunoSEQ multiplex PCR; TCRdb stores in-frame clones only, minus some. The table lists about 220,000 clones, approximately 86% of them singletons. The receptor's source is a woman under 30 in good health and CMV-seronegative. This chain joins TRBV5-1 and TRBJ1-1; 12 nucleotides agree with TRBD1. Sequencing input: PBMCs. The CDR3 spells CASTRGTGGIMNTEAFF. As DNA, the CDR3 is TGCGCCAGCACTAGGGGGACAGGGGGCATTATGAACACTGAAGCTTTCTTT.